The T cell receptor (beta chain) under discussion was sequenced for a study of T cell responses to AZD1222 COVID-19 vaccine. Broader study findings: There were vaccine-associated CD4 TCRs across spike, dominant at 160-218 and 743-854. Unmutated variant regions are reportedly targeted by nearly half of spike-specific TCRs. The repertoires were collected only after the peak T cell response.

A single count supports this clone. What it binds is not known. V dropped 4 bases and J dropped 1 base, with 15 bases sitting between them. CDR3 length equals 15 residues. CDR1 is SGHNT, CDR2 YYREEE, per germline (reference sequence). Sequenced by immunoSEQ multiplex PCR; TCRdb stores in-frame clones only, minus some. This table has more than 140,000 clones, around 89% appearing once. This specimen was peripheral blood, taken on day 0 of AZD1222 vaccination. This clonotype originated in an adult in good health. The rearrangement uses TRBV5-4 and TRBJ2-7, with D possibly matching TRBD2 (6 bases). The CDR3 is CASSELSGRSYEQYF. Written as DNA, the CDR3 is TGTGCCAGCAGCGAACTTAGCGGTAGGTCCTACGAGCAGTACTTC.